The clone carrying this T cell receptor beta chain showed up many times. Its target is not known. This sample was included in a study of regulatory T cells in long-lasting Graves disease. Study outcomes and limitations: Small sample size may have lowered accuracy. Persistent patients shared some 2,900 public clonotypes among themselves. Newly diagnosed patients shared fewer, at about a thousand.

Time point reported: newly diagnosed GD, antithyroid drugs for less than 3 months. PBMC-derived RNA was used for the TCR library. Patients came through an endocrinology department, and that department was in Xi'an, China. The CDR3 length is 15 residues. Germline loops: CDR1 SGHDT, CDR2 YYEEEE. Deletions cut 6 bases from V and 4 bases from J, with 18 bases between. Sequencing libraries for TCR beta were prepared with iRepertoire HTBI primers and Arm-PCR of CDR3 regions. MiXCR, run by TCRdb on the multiplex PCR reads, gives a single entry per CDR3 protein. Of around 480,000 distinct CDR3 sequences detected, about 17% appear once; the ten largest clones hold roughly an eighth. This same sample was also part of a study on T cells in Graves' hyperthyroidism and ophthalmopathy. According to that study: Criteria for exclusion of patients were uncontrolled infection, other autoimmune disease, pregnancy or lactation.

The genes are TRBV5-6 and TRBJ2-3; perhaps TRBD1 as D (6 bases). This clonotype originated in a man aged 35 to 55 with Graves disease. This specimen was peripheral blood mononuclear cells (PBMCs), taken at new diagnosis, from a patient treated with antithyroid drugs. This chain's CDR3 is CASTSGPGHSDTQYF. The CDR3 DNA sequence: TGTGCCAGCACCTCGGGTCCGGGACACTCAGATACGCAGTATTTT.